Shown below are 5 T cell receptor beta chains from a single sample sequenced in a study of spatial heterogeneity in lung cancer. The time point denotes: sample taken at primary tumor resection. Tumor, nontumor lung or frozen PBMC supplied whole RNA, sequenced without sorting. MiXCR, applied by TCRdb to the 5' RACE reads, yields one record per CDR3 protein. The sample contains more than 35,000 distinct CDR3 sequences, roughly 5% of which appear only once. Sequencing was performed on PBMCs, taken at surgery. All receptors derive from a female donor with early-stage non-small cell lung cancer.

This clonotype was recorded at least ten times. The chain has TRBV5-1 and TRBJ2-5; D unresolved. The CDR3 length is 12 residues. V was cut by 4 bases and J by 5 bases, with 9 bases left in between. CDR1 SGHRS and CDR2 YFSETQ come from the germline V gene. DNA of the CDR3: TGCGCCAGCAGCCCGACGCGGGAGACCCAGTACTTC. The encoded protein is CASSPTRETQYF.

The gene calls are TRBV20-1 and TRBJ2-5, with D unclear. Trimming left V 1 base short and J 2 bases short, with 11 bases between. CDR3 size: 14 residues. Germline CDR1 reads DFQATT; CDR2 reads SNEGSKA (reference sequence). The CDR3 region has the DNA TGCAGTGCTAGAGCGCGACGCTTTCAAGAGACCCAGTACTTC. It encodes CSARARRFQETQYF.

This clonotype was found many times. This chain joins TRBV1 and TRBJ1-4. TRBV1 is annotated as a pseudogene. The CDR3 length is 14 residues. The CDR3 protein is CTSSQSQSLEELFF. Written as DNA, the CDR3 is TGCACCAGCAGCCAATCACAATCCCTAGAGGAACTGTTTTTT.

This clonotype was seen at least ten times. Here the CDR3 reads CSVDRLQGTEAFF. The CDR3 DNA follows: TGCAGCGTTGACAGACTTCAGGGCACTGAAGCTTTCTTT. The chain uses TRBV29-1 and TRBJ1-1, with TRBD1 as a possible D gene (5 bases). Trimming took off 3 bases at V and 4 bases at J, with 12 bases between the two ends. CDR3 length: 13 amino acids. Germline lookup yields CDR1 SQVTM and CDR2 ANQGSEA.

This clonotype was observed at least ten times. The chain recombines TRBV29-1 with TRBJ1-1; possible D gene TRBD1, 6 bases. Germline V gene lookup returns CDR1 SQVTM and CDR2 ANQGSEA. This CDR3 is 11 amino acids long. V shed 7 bases and J shed 10 bases, with 16 bases lying between them. The chain's CDR3 is CSARPGARAFF. CDR3 DNA sequence: TGCAGCGCCCGCCCGGGGGCTAGAGCTTTCTTT.